The 8 T cell receptor beta chains given below trace back to one sample, sequenced in a study of blood T cell repertoires in COVID-19. Sequencing used immunoSEQ multiplex PCR; TCRdb keeps in-frame clones, though not all of them. The sample shows some 320,000 clones, 89% of them seen only once. Sequencing was done on a sample of PBMCs or T cells enriched from blood (not recorded which). The receptors were gathered from a man aged 55 to 70 who had recovered from COVID-19.

The rearrangement uses TRBV28 and TRBJ2-7; 7 bases align to TRBD1. Germline CDR1 MDHEN, CDR2 SYDVKM. After removal of 2 bases from V and 2 bases from J, the junction contained 6 bases not matched to a gene. The CDR3 extends over 15 amino acids. CDR3 DNA: TGTGCCAGCAGTTTACCCACCGGGACAGCCTACGAGCAGTACTTC. It encodes CASSLPTGTAYEQYF. The complete variable domain, with remaining parts taken from reference TRBV28 and TRBJ2-7, reads DVKVTQSSRYLVKRTGEKVFLECVQDMDHENMFWYRQDPGLGLRLIYFSYDVKMKEKGDIPEGYSVSREKKERFSLILESASTNQTSMYLCASSLPTGTAYEQYFGPGTRLTVT.

V usage is TRBV7-6 and J usage is TRBJ2-1; 10 nucleotides agree with TRBD2. V shed 2 bases and J 0 bases; nucleotides not matched to a gene: 7. The CDR3 consists of 18 residues. Germline values: CDR1 SGHVS, CDR2 FNYEAQ. The CDR3 reads CASSLRYASGSSYNEQFF. Written as DNA, the CDR3 is TGTGCCAGCAGCTTAAGGTATGCTAGCGGGAGCTCCTACAATGAGCAGTTCTTC.

This chain joins TRBV27 and TRBJ1-5; D is uncertain. Germline lookup yields CDR1 MNHEY and CDR2 SMNVEV (reference sequence). The V and J ends lost 6 bases and 7 bases respectively, with 10 bases between them. This CDR3 contains 12 residues. The CDR3 region has the DNA TGTGCCAGCAGCGTAGAAAGCCAGCCCCAGCATTTT. This codes for CASSVESQPQHF.

The chain uses TRBV29-1 and TRBJ2-3; 11 bases fit TRBD2. The CDR3 runs 15 residues. The J segment lost 2 bases and the V segment lost 7 bases, leaving 8 bases of the junction unmatched. The germline V gene has CDR1 SQVTM and CDR2 ANQGSEA. The CDR3 loop reads CSAGGTSGYTDTQYF. CDR3 nucleotide sequence: TGCAGCGCGGGAGGGACTAGCGGTTACACAGATACGCAGTATTTT.

V gene TRBV4-1 combines with J gene TRBJ1-6, with 7 bases matching TRBD1. CDR3 length: 14 residues. Germline values: CDR1 MGHRA, CDR2 YSYEKL. Trimming cost V 0 bases and J 7 bases; bases outside gene matches: 0. This CDR3 is CASSQDRGNSPLHF. The CDR3 DNA is TGCGCCAGCAGCCAAGACAGGGGGAATTCACCCCTCCACTTT.

This clone was picked up one time. The chain links TRBV28 to TRBJ1-4; tentatively, D is TRBD1 (6 bases). This CDR3 is 15 amino acids long. In germline, CDR1 is MDHEN, CDR2 SYDVKM. The germline V and J ends were trimmed by 6 bases and 4 bases, with 15 bases remaining between them. The CDR3 DNA reads TGTGCCAGCAGCCCTGACAGGACTTTTAATGAAAAACTGTTTTTT. This gives the protein CASSPDRTFNEKLFF.

The rearrangement uses TRBV5-1 and TRBJ1-5; the match to TRBD1 covers 7 bases. Germline CDR1 is SGHRS and CDR2 is YFSETQ. The CDR3 runs 14 residues. V was clipped by 2 bases and J by 3 bases; unmatched bases: 2. The DNA for the CDR3 is TGCGCCAGCAGCTTACAGGGGTTCAATCAGCCCCAGCATTTT. Its protein product is CASSLQGFNQPQHF.

This clone was counted a single time. The gene calls are TRBV19 and TRBJ1-1, with D perhaps TRBD1 (5 bases). CDR1 and CDR2 from the germline V gene are LNHDA and SQIVND (reference sequence). V was trimmed by 7 bases and J by 1 base, leaving 16 bases between them. CDR3 length: 15 residues. For the CDR3, the DNA is TGTGCCAGTACGGATATGGGGGGTACGAACACTGAAGCTTTCTTT. It specifies CASTDMGGTNTEAFF. Together with reference TRBV19 and TRBJ1-1, the CDR3 gives the full variable domain: DGGITQSPKYLFRKEGQNVTLSCEQNLNHDAMYWYRQDPGQGLRLIYYSQIVNDFQKGDIAEGYSVSREKKESFPLTVTSAQKNPTAFYLCASTDMGGTNTEAFFGQGTRLTVV.